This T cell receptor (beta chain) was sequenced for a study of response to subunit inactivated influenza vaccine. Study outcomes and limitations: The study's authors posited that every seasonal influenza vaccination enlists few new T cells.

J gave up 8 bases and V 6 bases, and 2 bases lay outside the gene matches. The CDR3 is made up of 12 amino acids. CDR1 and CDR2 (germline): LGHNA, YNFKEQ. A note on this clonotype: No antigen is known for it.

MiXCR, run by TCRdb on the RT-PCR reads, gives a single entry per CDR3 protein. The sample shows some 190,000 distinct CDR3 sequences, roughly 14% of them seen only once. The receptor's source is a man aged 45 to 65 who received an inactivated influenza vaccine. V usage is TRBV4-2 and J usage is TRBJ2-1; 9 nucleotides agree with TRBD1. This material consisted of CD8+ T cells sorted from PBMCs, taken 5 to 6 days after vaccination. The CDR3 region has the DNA TGTGCCAGCAGGGGACAGGGCGATGAGCAGTTCTTC. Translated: CASRGQGDEQFF.